This TCR beta chain was found in a study of Ad26.COV2.S vaccination and SARS-CoV-2 variants. Study details: Dosing was one shot or two shots 56 days apart.

The CDR3 is 17 residues long. V shed 5 bases and J 0 bases; nucleotides not matched to a gene: 15. Germline values: CDR1 SQVTM, CDR2 ANQGSEA. Sequencing used immunoSEQ multiplex PCR; TCRdb keeps in-frame clones, though not all of them. The profile shows 300,000 to 400,000 clones, roughly nine tenths of them singletons. Stated treatment: about 20 received Ad26.COV2.S at low or high dose, single or two shots; 5 received placebo; per-sample allocation not given. Samples came from day 63 after the first vaccine or placebo injection. J is TRBJ1-1 and V is TRBV29-1; 7 nucleotides match TRBD1. Material: peripheral blood, obtained in a trial of Ad26.COV2.S vaccine versus placebo. The receptor was derived from a person between 18 and 65 years old who received the Ad26.COV2.S COVID-19 vaccine or a placebo. DNA for the CDR3: TGCAGCGTTCTACCCACGACAGGGAGAATCGTGAACACTGAAGCTTTCTTT. Its protein product is CSVLPTTGRIVNTEAFF.